This T cell receptor (beta chain) was obtained from a study of T cell repertoires in cytomegalovirus infection. About the study: Recently identified HLA-C-restricted CMV epitopes and well-studied HLA-B-restricted CMV epitopes were used by the study.

The germline CDR1 and CDR2 sequences are SGHVS and FNYEAQ. The CDR3 sequence is 16 residues long. V gave up 2 bases and J gave up 1 base, with 14 bases separating them. TCRdb independently ran MiXCR on the reads; one entry per CDR3 protein. Of roughly 180,000 distinct CDR3 sequences listed, 20% to 25% are singletons. This clonotype was seen only a few times. What it binds is unknown. The TCR was taken from a human donor in good health (CMV status not recorded). Some clones in this sample may be carry-over from other donors' samples. The chain links TRBV7-6 to TRBJ2-5, with D unresolved. The sequencing used CD8+ T cells from cultured PBMCs, collected from culture after CMV antigen stimulation. The CDR3 nucleotides read TGTGCCAGCAGCTTATCTCAGAATACCCTCCAAGAGACCCAGTACTTC. This translates into CASSLSQNTLQETQYF.